Detailed here is one T cell receptor beta chain. It lacks a known antigen. No quality values exist for individual bases; no much larger clone is one base distant. This sample was taken from a study of blood T cell repertoires in COVID-19 (TCRdb year 2020). Study-wide context: Collaborator samples came from the United States, Italy and Spain and covered acute and convalescent phases of COVID-19. The material from the prospective study consisted of cDNA or gDNA derived from T cells, B-cell-depleted T cells, or PBMCs. Subjects who had been exposed to COVID-19, were actively infected with it, or had recovered from it provided the deeply sampled blood TCRbeta repertoires that made up the dataset. The repertoires were released in a freely available public database intended as a resource for research on the immune response to SARS-CoV-2. The samples were drawn from the first 160 participants of the ongoing ImmuneRACE study and from 950 to 1,500 subjects provided by 6 global collaborators. A de-identified subject ID, COVID-19 status, age in years and sex were almost always included in the sample metadata. Where available, HLA class I and class II types were taken from metadata supplied by the sample provider and were not determined by assay-based typing. The paper's findings and limits, for the study overall: The amount of clinical and demographic metadata varied by source and participant and was provided uncurated.

The collaborating institutions used their own protocols to collect whole blood in K2EDTA tubes. For TCRbeta analysis, collaborators shipped samples as frozen whole blood, isolated PBMCs, or DNA extracted from either of those sample types. The immunoSEQ Assay, a bias-controlled multiplex PCR, was used to amplify TCRbeta CDR3 regions from genomic DNA. The published analysis was carried out like this. Nucleated cell counts per sample were estimated from amplification of reference gene primers within the assay. To quantify the absolute abundance of each unique TCRbeta CDR3 rearrangement, sequence reads were collapsed and filtered. For each sample, productive Simpson clonality was calculated as the square root of Simpson's diversity index across productive rearrangements. The clones in this table, taken by TCRdb from immuneACCESS, are in-frame only. Not every clone is retained; where verified, under half of the shortfall comes from an unresolved V gene, and the cause of the rest is unknown. Clone size and the V and J calls come from that table; the DNA yielded D and trimming. The sample data list about 55,000 clones, and approximately 85% of these were observed just once. Approximately 15% of the sample goes to the ten largest clones.

The germline V end is reduced by 6 bases and the J end by 7 bases; junction bases left unmatched: 5. From the cysteine up to the phenylalanine, the CDR3 has a length of 14 residues. CDR3 DNA only is kept here, 42 bases in frame from base 1. In the germline V gene (reference sequence), CDR1 corresponds to LGHDT and CDR2 to YNNKEL. This TCR was sampled from a human donor in a cohort sampled during active COVID-19. The sequence links TRBV3-1 (or the pseudogene TRBV3-2) to TRBJ1-6, with 8 bases aligning to TRBD1. Specimen: peripheral blood. The CDR3 amino acid sequence is: CASRPTGANSPLHF. The nucleotide sequence reads TGTGCCAGCAGGCCGACAGGGGCGAATTCACCCCTCCACTTT.